Shown below are 11 T cell receptor beta chains from a single sample sequenced in a study of CD8 T cells in ankylosing spondylitis. Their target antigens are unknown. TCRdb ran MiXCR on the 5' RACE reads and lists one entry per CDR3 protein. Of about 390,000 distinct CDR3 sequences listed, approximately 20% are singletons. Findings and limits, study-wide: One TCR beta motif, made up of under ten highly homologous variants, appeared characteristic of ankylosing spondylitis blood.

The sample was blood, either unsorted or a sorted T cell fraction (not recorded which). These TCRs come from a male donor with ankylosing spondylitis.

This clonotype was seen a few times. V is TRBV10-2 and J is TRBJ2-3, with 11 nucleotides matching TRBD2. The CDR3 runs 15 residues. Germline assignment: CDR1 WSHSY and CDR2 SAAADI. J was trimmed by 1 base and V by 7 bases; bases with no gene match: 4. This chain's CDR3 is CASNLAGGGTDTQYF. The DNA for the CDR3 is TGCGCCAGCAACCTAGCGGGAGGCGGCACAGATACGCAGTATTTT.

The chain carries TRBV10-3 and TRBJ2-1, with 7 bases matching TRBD2. The CDR3 runs to 16 residues. Trimming cost V 0 bases and J 6 bases; bases outside gene matches: 8. Germline CDR1 reads ENHRY; CDR2 reads SYGVKD. CDR3 nucleotides: TGTGCCATCAGTGAGTCGAGGGAGGGCCGGGGCAATGAGCAGTTCTTC. This encodes CAISESREGRGNEQFF.

The V gene is TRBV5-6, the J gene TRBJ2-5; D is possibly TRBD1 (5 bases). Trimming removed 1 base at V and 0 bases at J, with 10 bases between. CDR1 and CDR2 from the germline V gene are SGHDT and YYEEEE. This CDR3 region has 15 residues. CDR3 amino acids: CASSLFQGNQETQYF. In DNA form, the CDR3 reads TGTGCCAGCAGCTTGTTTCAGGGAAACCAAGAGACCCAGTACTTC.

The sample holds many counts of this clonotype. The genes are TRBV29-1 and TRBJ2-7; D remains ambiguous. CDR1 SQVTM and CDR2 ANQGSEA come from the germline V gene. Trimming left V 4 bases short and J 3 bases short, with 10 bases between. This CDR3 spans 12 amino acids. As DNA, the CDR3 is TGCAGCGTTGTTACAGCACTCTACGAGCAGTACTTC. It yields the protein CSVVTALYEQYF.

The chain has TRBV5-1 and TRBJ2-2; 7 nucleotides agree with TRBD1. V lost 6 bases and J lost 4; bases outside the gene matches: 6. Germline assignment: CDR1 SGHRS and CDR2 YFSETQ. The CDR3 has 14 residues. The CDR3 here is CASIEPGGTGELFF. CDR3 nucleotide sequence: TGCGCCAGCATAGAGCCAGGGGGCACCGGGGAGCTGTTTTTT.

The V gene is TRBV11-3, the J gene TRBJ2-7, with D perhaps given as TRBD1 or TRBD2 (5 bases each). V gave up 5 bases and J gave up 2 bases, with 16 bases separating them. The germline gives CDR1 SGHNT, CDR2 YENEEA. The CDR3 totals 15 residues. This chain's CDR3 is CASSVAGRRAYEQYF. In DNA, the CDR3 is TGTGCCAGCAGCGTAGCAGGGCGGCGGGCCTACGAGCAGTACTTC.

This chain connects TRBV20-1 to TRBJ2-1; tentatively, D is TRBD1 (5 bases). Trimming took 5 bases from V and 0 from J, leaving 17 bases between them. This CDR3 is built from 16 residues. Per germline, CDR1 DFQATT and CDR2 SNEGSKA (reference sequence). The CDR3, as DNA: TGCAGTGCTCGGAATGTCAGGGCCTTCTCCTACAATGAGCAGTTCTTC. It specifies CSARNVRAFSYNEQFF.

The rearrangement links TRBV3-1 to TRBJ1-2; TRBD1 matches 7 bases. The CDR3 is 14 amino acids. Trimming cost V 0 bases and J 2 bases; bases outside gene matches: 0. The germline CDR1 and CDR2 sequences are LGHDT and YNNKEL (reference sequence). The CDR3 DNA reads as TGTGCCAGCAGCCAAGAGACAGGGAACTATGGCTACACCTTC. Its protein is CASSQETGNYGYTF.

The chain employs TRBV29-1 and TRBJ2-3; 7 bases are a match to TRBD2. Germline-derived CDR1 and CDR2 are SQVTM and ANQGSEA. CDR3 length: 14 amino acids. Trimming at V came to 2 bases and at J to 3 bases, leaving 5 bases not matched to a gene. The CDR3 is CSVELLARTDTQYF. The DNA of the CDR3 is TGCAGCGTTGAATTACTAGCGAGGACAGATACGCAGTATTTT.

This clonotype was detected a few times. This CDR3 is CASSLAGRKSNQPQHF. Here the CDR3 DNA reads TGTGCCAGCAGCTTAGCTGGCAGGAAAAGCAATCAGCCCCAGCATTTT. The chain recombines TRBV7-8 with TRBJ1-5; no firm D call. CDR1 and CDR2 (germline): SGHVS, FQNEAQ. CDR3 size: 16 residues. Trimming took 0 bases from V and 1 from J, leaving 10 bases between them.

The sample holds a few counts of this clonotype. V and J are TRBV27 and TRBJ2-2, with D possibly being TRBD1 or TRBD2 (6 bases each). V was cut by 10 bases and J by 6 bases, with 27 bases left in between. CDR1 and CDR2 from the germline V gene are MNHEY and SMNVEV (reference sequence). There are 17 residues in the CDR3. Here the CDR3 reads CATRRTAARVAAGELFF. CDR3 in DNA: TGTGCCACCCGAAGGACAGCGGCCCGGGTAGCGGCCGGGGAGCTGTTTTTT.